Listed below are T cell receptor beta chains from one sample, sequenced in a study of shared clonotypes between healthy human individuals. Assay: immunoSEQ multiplex PCR; the TCRdb copy retains only in-frame clones and omits some. This repertoire shows approximately 2,000,000 clones, roughly 93% found once; its top ten account for more than 1.5%. The specimen was naive CD8+ T cells from PBMCs. The receptors were sampled from a man aged 18 to 29 in good health. Some clones in this sample may be carry-over from other donors' samples. Each CDR3 is given with its conserved first and last residue. D genes are given only for firm matches. Clone size is not always given. Where it is, it says once, few, many or a class for expanded clones.

CDR3: CSVGRAGGEQYF; DNA: TGCAGCGTTGGTAGGGCGGGTGGCGAGCAGTACTTC; V: TRBV29-1; J: TRBJ2-7; size: .; D: .
CDR3: CASSDQTASYEQYF; DNA: TGTGCCAGCAGTGACCAGACCGCCTCCTACGAGCAGTACTTC; V: TRBV11-2; J: TRBJ2-7; size: .; D: .
CDR3: CASSLWASGLYEQYF; DNA: TGTGCCAGCAGTTTATGGGCTAGCGGCCTCTACGAGCAGTACTTC; V: TRBV27; J: TRBJ2-7; size: .; D: TRBD2
CDR3: CASSLVASGSSYEQYF; DNA: TGTGCCAGCAGCTTAGTGGCTAGCGGGAGCTCCTACGAGCAGTACTTC; V: TRBV7-8; J: TRBJ2-7; size: .; D: TRBD2
CDR3: CASSLIGSYEQYF; DNA: TGTGCCAGCAGCCTGATAGGGTCCTACGAGCAGTACTTC; V: TRBV5-5; J: TRBJ2-7; size: .; D: .
CDR3: CATREVGTDTQYF; DNA: TGTGCAACACGGGAGGTGGGAACAGATACGCAGTATTTT; V: TRBV15; J: TRBJ2-3; size: .; D: TRBD2
CDR3: CATGQGFYNEQFF; DNA: TGTGCCACCGGACAGGGGTTCTACAATGAGCAGTTCTTC; V: TRBV25-1; J: TRBJ2-1; size: .; D: TRBD1
CDR3: CASSLAILLGIAGNNEQFF; DNA: TGCGCCAGCAGCTTGGCCATTCTTCTGGGAATAGCGGGAAACAATGAGCAGTTCTTC; V: TRBV5-1; J: TRBJ2-1; size: once; D: TRBD2
CDR3: CSVEGGSLAASSYNEQFF; DNA: TGCAGCGTTGAGGGGGGCAGCCTAGCAGCGAGCTCCTACAATGAGCAGTTCTTC; V: TRBV29-1; J: TRBJ2-1; size: .; D: .
CDR3: CASRGIDHNEQFF; DNA: TGTGCCAGCAGGGGGATTGATCACAATGAGCAGTTCTTC; V: TRBV27; J: TRBJ2-1; size: .; D: .
CDR3: CASSQLASGIYNEQFF; DNA: TGTGCCAGCAGCCAGCTAGCCTCCGGAATCTACAATGAGCAGTTCTTC; V: TRBV11-2; J: TRBJ2-1; size: .; D: .
CDR3: CASSPPQRLGHNEQFF; DNA: TGTGCCAGCAGTCCCCCTCAGAGGTTGGGCCACAATGAGCAGTTCTTC; V: TRBV28; J: TRBJ2-1; size: .; D: .
CDR3: CASSRGGEQFF; DNA: TGTGCCAGCTCCCGAGGCGGTGAGCAGTTCTTC; V: TRBV7-9; J: TRBJ2-1; size: .; D: .
CDR3: CASSPLPGQERTPNEKLFF; DNA: TGTGCCAGCAGCCCACTTCCAGGACAGGAACGTACTCCTAATGAAAAACTGTTTTTT; V: TRBV7-9; J: TRBJ1-4; size: .; D: TRBD1
CDR3: CASSPPGLTYNEQFF; DNA: TGTGCCAGCAGCCCCCCGGGACTCACCTACAATGAGCAGTTCTTC; V: TRBV9; J: TRBJ2-1; size: .; D: .
CDR3: CASSLDRAGERFEQYF; DNA: TGTGCCAGCAGCTTAGATCGAGCGGGAGAAAGGTTCGAGCAGTACTTC; V: TRBV11-2; J: TRBJ2-7; size: .; D: TRBD2
CDR3: CASSQVIAGIYEQYF; DNA: TGCGCCAGCAGCCAAGTGATAGCGGGTATCTACGAGCAGTACTTC; V: TRBV4-3; J: TRBJ2-7; size: .; D: TRBD2
CDR3: CASSPKEGTYEQYF; DNA: TGTGCCAGCAGTCCAAAAGAGGGCACCTACGAGCAGTACTTC; V: TRBV28; J: TRBJ2-7; size: .; D: .
CDR3: CASSLNQGVNYEQYF; DNA: TGCGCCAGCAGCTTGAACCAGGGGGTAAACTACGAGCAGTACTTC; V: TRBV5-1; J: TRBJ2-7; size: .; D: TRBD1
CDR3: CAISAGLAGMWETQYF; DNA: TGTGCCATCAGCGCTGGACTAGCGGGAATGTGGGAGACCCAGTACTTC; V: TRBV10-3; J: TRBJ2-5; size: .; D: TRBD2
CDR3: CASSLVRDRRGANEQFF; DNA: TGCGCCAGCAGTCTGGTCCGGGACAGGAGAGGGGCCAATGAGCAGTTCTTC; V: TRBV23-1; J: TRBJ2-1; size: .; D: TRBD1
CDR3: CAISELGQMNTGELFF; DNA: TGTGCCATCAGTGAGTTGGGACAGATGAACACCGGGGAGCTGTTTTTT; V: TRBV10-3; J: TRBJ2-2; size: .; D: TRBD1
CDR3: CASSLLPPSLAGVKTQYF; DNA: TGCGCCAGCAGCTTGTTACCACCCTCTCTAGCGGGAGTAAAGACCCAGTACTTC; V: TRBV5-1; J: TRBJ2-5; size: once; D: TRBD2
CDR3: CASSQDTSGYEQYF; DNA: TGCGCCAGCAGCCAAGACACTAGCGGCTACGAGCAGTACTTC; V: TRBV4-1; J: TRBJ2-7; size: .; D: TRBD2
CDR3: CASSETRWGAVDQPQHF; DNA: TGTGCCAGCAGTGAGACTCGGTGGGGGGCGGTGGATCAGCCCCAGCATTTT; V: TRBV6-4; J: TRBJ1-5; size: .; D: .
CDR3: CASSLTGAGELFF; DNA: TGTGCCAGCAGCCTTACAGGGGCCGGGGAGCTGTTTTTT; V: TRBV27; J: TRBJ2-2; size: .; D: TRBD1
CDR3: CASSPTTSTDTQYF; DNA: TGTGCCAGCAGCCCGACAACTAGCACAGATACGCAGTATTTT; V: TRBV7-9; J: TRBJ2-3; size: .; D: .
CDR3: CASSLARDRLYEQYF; DNA: TGCGCCAGCAGCTTGGCCCGGGACAGACTCTACGAGCAGTACTTC; V: TRBV5-1; J: TRBJ2-7; size: .; D: TRBD1
CDR3: CASSLVQVNTEAFF; DNA: TGCGCCAGCAGCTTGGTACAGGTAAACACTGAAGCTTTCTTT; V: TRBV5-1; J: TRBJ1-1; size: .; D: .
CDR3: CASSTRDSSYEQYF; DNA: TGTGCCAGCAGCACGCGGGACAGCTCCTACGAGCAGTACTTC; V: TRBV13; J: TRBJ2-7; size: once; D: .
CDR3: CASSLATSGSWTDTQYF; DNA: TGTGCCAGCAGCTTGGCCACTAGCGGGAGTTGGACAGATACGCAGTATTTT; V: TRBV5-4; J: TRBJ2-3; size: .; D: TRBD2
CDR3: CASSLGGNGYTF; DNA: TGTGCCAGCAGTCTTGGGGGGAACGGCTACACCTTC; V: TRBV27; J: TRBJ1-2; size: .; D: .
CDR3: CASSYSTSALHEQYF; DNA: TGTGCCAGCAGTTACTCGACTAGCGCACTCCACGAGCAGTACTTC; V: TRBV6-5; J: TRBJ2-7; size: .; D: TRBD2
CDR3: CASSVTPNTEAFF; DNA: TGTGCCAGCAGTGTGACTCCGAACACTGAAGCTTTCTTT; V: TRBV9; J: TRBJ1-1; size: .; D: .
CDR3: CASSLESSAYSYEQYF; DNA: TGCGCCAGCAGCTTGGAGTCTAGCGCCTACTCCTACGAGCAGTACTTC; V: TRBV5-1; J: TRBJ2-7; size: .; D: .
CDR3: CASSLVKDIQETQYF; DNA: TGTGCCAGCAGCTTAGTCAAGGACATCCAAGAGACCCAGTACTTC; V: TRBV11-2; J: TRBJ2-5; size: .; D: .
CDR3: CASSQDQSGGQPQHF; DNA: TGCGCCAGCAGCCAAGATCAGTCAGGGGGGCAGCCCCAGCATTTT; V: TRBV4-3; J: TRBJ1-5; size: .; D: TRBD1
CDR3: CASSAHWGNEQFF; DNA: TGTGCCAGCAGCGCTCATTGGGGGAATGAGCAGTTCTTC; V: TRBV9; J: TRBJ2-1; size: .; D: .
CDR3: CASSQGTGTSYTEQYF; DNA: TGTGCCAGCAGCCAAGGTACCGGGACTAGCTACACGGAGCAGTATTTT; V: TRBV4-2; J: TRBJ2-3; size: .; D: TRBD2
CDR3: CASSVFSQGPTDTQYF; DNA: TGTGCCAGCAGCGTATTTTCTCAGGGGCCCACAGATACGCAGTATTTT; V: TRBV9; J: TRBJ2-3; size: .; D: .
CDR3: CASSLWRDRTDTQYF; DNA: TGCGCCAGCAGCTTGTGGCGGGACCGCACAGATACGCAGTATTTT; V: TRBV5-1; J: TRBJ2-3; size: .; D: .
CDR3: CASSQSPGGLVHTEAFF; DNA: TGCGCCAGCAGCCAATCCCCCGGGGGGCTGGTGCACACTGAAGCTTTCTTT; V: TRBV4-1; J: TRBJ1-1; size: .; D: .